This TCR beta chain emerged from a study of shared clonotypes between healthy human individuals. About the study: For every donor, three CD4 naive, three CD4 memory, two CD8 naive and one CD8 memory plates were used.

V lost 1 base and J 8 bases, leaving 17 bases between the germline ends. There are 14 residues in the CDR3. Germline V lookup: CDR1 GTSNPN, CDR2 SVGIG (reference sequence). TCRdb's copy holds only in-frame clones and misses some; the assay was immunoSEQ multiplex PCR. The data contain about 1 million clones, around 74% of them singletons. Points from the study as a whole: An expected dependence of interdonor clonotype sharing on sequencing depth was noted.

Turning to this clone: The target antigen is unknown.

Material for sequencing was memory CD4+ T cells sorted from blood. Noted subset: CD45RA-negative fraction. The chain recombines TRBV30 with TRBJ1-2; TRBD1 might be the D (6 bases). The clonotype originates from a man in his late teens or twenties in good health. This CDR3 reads CAWSDLGHRGGYTF. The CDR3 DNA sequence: TGTGCCTGGAGTGATTTGGGACACCGAGGGGGCTACACCTTC.